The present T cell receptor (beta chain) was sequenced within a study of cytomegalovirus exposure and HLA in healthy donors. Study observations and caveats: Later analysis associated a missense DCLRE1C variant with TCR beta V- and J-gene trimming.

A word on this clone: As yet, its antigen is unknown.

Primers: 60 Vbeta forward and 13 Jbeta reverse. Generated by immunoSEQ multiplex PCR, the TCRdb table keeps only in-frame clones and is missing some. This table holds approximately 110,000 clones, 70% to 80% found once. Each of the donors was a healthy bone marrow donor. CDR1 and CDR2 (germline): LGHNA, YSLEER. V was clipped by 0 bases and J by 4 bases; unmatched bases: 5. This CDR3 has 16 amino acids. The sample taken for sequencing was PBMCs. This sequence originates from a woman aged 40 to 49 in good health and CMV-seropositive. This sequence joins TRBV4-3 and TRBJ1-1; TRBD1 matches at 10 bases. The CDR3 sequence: CASSQDDGTGVTEAFF. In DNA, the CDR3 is TGCGCCAGCAGCCAAGATGATGGGACAGGGGTCACTGAAGCTTTCTTT.